Listed below are T cell receptor beta chains from one sample, sequenced in a study of beta chain features in type 1 diabetes. This table comes from immunoSEQ multiplex PCR, and its TCRdb copy is limited to in-frame clones, with some not included. This sample yields a few hundred thousand clones, of which around 15% are seen a single time; more than 6.5% belongs to the top ten. The sequenced sample consisted of central memory CD4+ T cells from blood. The receptor source for this set is a man younger than 40 in good health. Each CDR3 is given with its conserved first and last residue. Fields, in order: clone size, D gene, V gene, J gene, CDR3 protein, CDR3 DNA. A D gene is named only where the DNA matches it firmly. Clone size appears in some rows only: once, few, many, or a class for an expanded clone.

>many|NA|TRBV25-1|TRBJ2-6
CASSDGSSAGANVLTF
TGTGCCAGCAGTGACGGATCTAGCGCTGGGGCCAACGTCCTGACTTTC
>NA|TRBD1|TRBV7-2|TRBJ1-4
CASSSDRVRGEKLFF
TGTGCCAGCAGCTCTGACAGGGTTCGGGGGGAAAAACTGTTTTTT
>few|TRBD2|TRBV11-3|TRBJ2-5
CASSLELAGTQYF
TGTGCCAGCAGCTTAGAACTAGCGGGGACCCAGTACTTC
>NA|NA|TRBV29-1|TRBJ1-1
CSAGTTRMAEAFF
TGCAGCGCAGGGACAACCCGAATGGCTGAAGCTTTCTTT
>NA|TRBD1|TRBV19|TRBJ1-2
CASRNRGLNYGYTF
TGTGCCAGTAGAAACAGGGGGCTGAACTATGGCTACACCTTC
>NA|NA|TRBV11-3|TRBJ2-1
CASSFNRGLDNEQFF
TGTGCCAGCAGCTTTAACAGAGGCTTAGACAATGAGCAGTTCTTC
>NA|NA|TRBV6-5|TRBJ1-1
CASSYPGLGINTEAFF
TGTGCCAGCAGTTACCCCGGACTTGGGATCAACACTGAAGCTTTCTTT
>few|NA|TRBV20-1|TRBJ2-1
CSARGHHEQFF
TGCAGTGCTAGAGGTCATCATGAGCAGTTCTTC
>few|NA|TRBV6-1|TRBJ1-5
CASNPAANSNQPQHF
TGTGCCAGCAATCCTGCAGCTAATAGCAATCAGCCCCAGCATTTT
>few|NA|TRBV28|TRBJ1-1
CASSLYHRDTEAFF
TGTGCCAGCAGTTTATATCACAGGGACACTGAAGCTTTCTTT
>many|TRBD1|TRBV7-2|TRBJ2-2
CASNLRTGGTGELFF
TGTGCCAGCAACCTCAGGACAGGGGGCACCGGGGAGCTGTTTTTT
>NA|NA|TRBV4-1|TRBJ1-1
CASSPPAGSRTEAFF
TGCGCCAGCAGCCCCCCAGCTGGGTCGAGAACTGAAGCTTTCTTT
>once|TRBD2|TRBV14|TRBJ2-5
CASSQAFTSGKAQYF
TGTGCCAGCAGCCAAGCTTTTACTAGCGGGAAGGCCCAGTACTTC
>NA|NA|TRBV10-1|TRBJ2-2
CASSQGWELFF
TGCGCCAGCAGTCAGGGTTGGGAGCTGTTTTTT
>NA|NA|TRBV6-6|TRBJ2-5
CAISPRVTLQETQYF
TGTGCCATCAGTCCTAGGGTGACCCTCCAAGAGACCCAGTACTTC
>many|NA|TRBV18|TRBJ2-7
CASSPFAGSYEQYF
TGTGCCAGCTCACCATTCGCAGGGAGCTACGAGCAGTACTTC
>few|NA|TRBV2|TRBJ1-5
CATQGNSEGPQHF
TGTGCCACCCAGGGGAACTCGGAGGGGCCCCAGCATTTT